A single sample is the source of the 9 T cell receptor beta chains below, sequenced in a study of memory CD4+ T cells and cytomegalovirus serostatus (dated 2019 in TCRdb). Receptors were amplified or captured by the immunoSEQ multiplex PCR assay. Drawn from immuneACCESS, this table holds only the in-frame rearrangements with V and J called that TCRdb kept. Clones are partly lost; checked studies trace under half to an unresolved V gene and leave the rest unexplained. The sample table shows about 41,000 clones, and roughly 83% are seen once. The top ten hold about 0.79% of the sample. A FACSAria II was used to sort memory CD4+ T cells, defined as single viable CD3+CD4+CD8-CD45RO+ cells. Sequencing used memory CD4+ T cells from blood. Receptor source: an adult in good health and CMV-seronegative.

The table lists this clone with a count of one. The CDR3 bases are TGTGCCAGTAGTGCCCAGGCGGCGGGTCAGCCCCAGCATTTT. Amino acid sequence: CASSAQAAGQPQHF. The chain employs TRBV19 and TRBJ1-5; D remains ambiguous. V was trimmed by 5 bases and J by 6 bases, leaving 14 bases between them. The germline V gene encodes CDR1 LNHDA and CDR2 SQIVND (reference sequence). There are 14 residues in the CDR3. Full variable domain (outside the CDR3, taken from reference TRBV19 and TRBJ1-5): DGGITQSPKYLFRKEGQNVTLSCEQNLNHDAMYWYRQDPGQGLRLIYYSQIVNDFQKGDIAEGYSVSREKKESFPLTVTSAQKNPTAFYLCASSAQAAGQPQHFGDGTRLSIL.

The chain recombines TRBV6-5 with TRBJ2-7; 11 positions agree with TRBD2. In germline, CDR1 is MNHEY, CDR2 SVGAGI. The CDR3 loop spans 15 amino acids. V shed 4 bases, J shed 3 bases, and the junction held 5 bases outside the gene matches. CDR3 sequence reads: CASSWSLAGGYEQYF. DNA of the CDR3: TGTGCCAGCAGTTGGTCTCTAGCGGGGGGCTACGAGCAGTACTTC.

With respect to this clone: The germline gene is not matched at one end of the junction; a read error may be the cause. This chain joins TRBV7-7 and TRBJ2-1; D possibly corresponds to TRBD1 (6 bases). The CDR3 spans 13 residues. Germline V gene lookup returns CDR1 SSHAT and CDR2 FNYEAQ (reference sequence). CDR3 nucleotides: TGTGCTAGCAGCTTAGGGGGTAGCTCTGAGCAGTTCTTC. This codes for CASSLGGSSEQFF.

This clone showed up just a few times. The chain uses TRBV2 and TRBJ1-4; the D is unclear. CDR3 length: 15 residues. The germline CDR1 and CDR2 sequences are SNHLY and FYNNEI. V was clipped by 7 bases and J by 8 bases, with 20 bases between them. CDR3 nucleotides: TGTGCCAGCACCGCCTCGGCAGCTAATAGGGAAAAACTGTTTTTT. It translates to CASTASAANREKLFF.

The rearrangement joins TRBV11-2 to TRBJ2-5; the D is unclear. Germline lookup yields CDR1 SGHAT and CDR2 FQNNGV. V lost 1 base to trimming and J lost 5 bases, with 5 bases between them. The CDR3 totals 12 residues. The CDR3 is CASSLVLETQYF. The CDR3, as DNA: TGTGCCAGCAGCTTAGTTTTGGAGACCCAGTACTTC.

For this clone: The same CDR3 arises from other DNA sequences in this sample as well. V usage is TRBV5-8 and J usage is TRBJ2-6; D is possibly TRBD1 (5 bases). Deletions cut 0 bases from V and 2 bases from J, with 6 bases between. The CDR3 spans 15 residues. CDR1 and CDR2 from the germline V gene are SGHTS and YDEGEE. For the CDR3, the DNA is TGTGCCAGCAGCTTGGAAGGGGCTGGGGCCAACGTCCTGACTTTC. It yields the protein CASSLEGAGANVLTF.

By sample share, this clone is medium-sized. The chain employs TRBV6-5 and TRBJ1-1, with D possibly TRBD1 on 6 matching bases. The germline V and J ends were trimmed by 0 bases and 3 bases, with 8 bases remaining between them. This CDR3 spans 14 amino acids. Germline V gene data show CDR1 as MNHEY and CDR2 as SVGAGI. DNA for the CDR3: TGTGCCAGCAGTTACTCTAGGGGGGACACTGAAGCTTTCTTT. Amino acid sequence: CASSYSRGDTEAFF.

The chain recombines TRBV19 with TRBJ2-5, with 10 nucleotides matching TRBD2. The CDR3 has 15 amino acids. Germline CDR1 and CDR2: LNHDA and SQIVND (reference sequence). V shed 8 bases, J shed 5 bases, and the junction held 11 bases outside the gene matches. DNA of the CDR3: TGTGCCAGTCGCTCTAGCGGGGGCTCTGGGGAGACCCAGTACTTC. It encodes CASRSSGGSGETQYF.

Regarding this clone: The sample holds other DNA sequences that translate to the same CDR3. The V and J genes are TRBV7-3 and TRBJ2-2, with D tentatively TRBD1 or TRBD2 (5 bases each). V lost 2 bases to trimming and J lost 4 bases, with 8 bases between them. This CDR3 is 14 amino acids long. CDR1 and CDR2 (germline): SGHTA, FQGTGA. The CDR3 region is CASSLSGTTGELFF. CDR3 DNA sequence: TGTGCCAGCAGCTTATCAGGGACCACCGGGGAGCTGTTTTTT.